These T cell receptor beta chains were read from a single sample in a study of blood T cell repertoires in COVID-19. Clones were sequenced by immunoSEQ multiplex PCR, and TCRdb holds only the in-frame ones, with some missing. The repertoire holds about 200,000 clones, less than 95% seen once, with 0.76% in the top ten. Sequencing was performed on peripheral blood. The source of these receptors is a man younger than 45 with COVID-19, enrolled during active disease. CDR3s include the opening cysteine and the closing phenylalanine or tryptophan. Each record gives: D gene, clone size, V gene, J gene, CDR3 DNA, CDR3 protein. D genes are given only for firm matches. Not all rows give a size; the values are once, few, many and, for expanded clones, a class.

>NA|NA|TRBV5-6|TRBJ1-1
TGTGCCAGCAGCTTTCAGGGACTGCGGAACACTGAAGCTTTCTTT
CASSFQGLRNTEAFF
>TRBD1|NA|TRBV5-1|TRBJ1-6
TGCGCCAGCAGCTCCACAGGGGACCCTAATAATTCACCCCTCCACTTT
CASSSTGDPNNSPLHF
>NA|NA|TRBV27|TRBJ1-2
TGTGCCAGCACTGGATTGGGGGGTCGCGGCTACACCTTC
CASTGLGGRGYTF
>NA|once|TRBV2|TRBJ1-6
TGTGCCAGCAGTGCCAGGGAACGATCACCCCTCCACTTT
CASSARERSPLHF
>TRBD1|NA|TRBV12-5|TRBJ1-6
TGTGCTAGTGGGGGGGGACAGACTAATTCACCCCTCCACTTT
CASGGGQTNSPLHF
>TRBD1|NA|TRBV9|TRBJ2-7
TGTGCCAGCAGCGCGCCCGGGACAGGGAACGACGAGCAGTACTTC
CASSAPGTGNDEQYF
>NA|NA|TRBV19|TRBJ2-1
TGTGCCAGTCGAGGTGCGGATAGCCTCCTCAATGTGTTCTTC
CASRGADSLLNVFF
>TRBD1|NA|TRBV29-1|TRBJ1-1
TGCAGCGTTGGGGGGGACAGATTTGTTAGGACTGAAGCTTTCTTT
CSVGGDRFVRTEAFF
>NA|NA|TRBV7-9|TRBJ1-2
TGTGCCAGCAGCTTAGCAGACAGCTACTATGGCTACACCTTC
CASSLADSYYGYTF
>NA|NA|TRBV5-1|TRBJ1-5
TGCGCCAGCAGCTTATCAGGATCCAATCAGCCCCAGCATTTT
CASSLSGSNQPQHF
>NA|NA|TRBV30|TRBJ1-2
TGTGCCTGGGGAATGGGACTGTTAAAAGACTATGGCTACACCTTC
CAWGMGLLKDYGYTF
>NA|NA|TRBV19|TRBJ1-4
TGTGCCAGTAGTGTCCAGGGAGGAATCGAAAAACTGTTTTTT
CASSVQGGIEKLFF
>TRBD1|NA|TRBV6-5|TRBJ2-1
TGTGCCAGCAGTTACGTCGGGACAGGTCACAATGAGCAGTTCTTC
CASSYVGTGHNEQFF
>NA|NA|TRBV9|TRBJ1-6
TGTGCCAGCAGCGTAGAAGCAGGGAATTCACCCCTCCACTTT
CASSVEAGNSPLHF
>NA|NA|TRBV7-6|TRBJ1-1
TGTGCCAGCAGCTTAGCGGACAATACCGAAGCTTTCTTT
CASSLADNTEAFF
>TRBD1|NA|TRBV4-1|TRBJ1-1
TGCGCCAGCAGCCATCCCGGACAGGGAAGTTCGGCCACTGAAGCTTTCTTT
CASSHPGQGSSATEAFF
>TRBD1|NA|TRBV7-2|TRBJ1-5
TGTGCCAGCAGCTTCTGGACAGGCCACAATCAGCCCCAGCATTTT
CASSFWTGHNQPQHF
>NA|NA|TRBV14|TRBJ1-2
TGTGCCAGCAGCCTCTTGGGGCCGTCTCGAGAAGGCTACACCTTC
CASSLLGPSREGYTF
>NA|NA|TRBV12-3/TRBV12-4|TRBJ1-6
TGTGCCAGCAGTTTAGAACGGTCACCCCTCCACTTT
CASSLERSPLHF
>TRBD2|NA|TRBV5-1|TRBJ2-1
TGCGCCAGCAGCCTGGGTAGGACTAGCGATTTCGATGAGCAGTTCTTC
CASSLGRTSDFDEQFF